These 5 T cell receptor beta chains came from one sample sequenced in a study of Graves' ophthalmopathy and Graves' hyperthyroidism. The TCR beta CDR3 regions underwent amplification from RNA transcripts. The authors performed first-round RT-PCR with HTBI primers and then a second-round multiplex PCR. TCRdb reprocessed the multiplex PCR reads with MiXCR, giving one entry per CDR3 protein. The table includes hundreds of thousands of distinct CDR3 sequences, roughly 20% detected once. Sequenced sample: peripheral blood. These receptors were obtained from a woman aged 18-29 years with stable Graves' hyperthyroidism. Some clones in this sample may be carry-over from other donors' samples.

This clonotype was found many times. The gene calls are TRBV6-1 and TRBJ1-6; D ambiguous. From germline, CDR1 is MNHNS and CDR2 SASEGT. This CDR3 spans 15 amino acids. V was pared by 3 bases and J by 6 bases, with 12 bases between. For the CDR3, the DNA is TGTGCCAGCAGTGAGTCTGGGATTTCTAATTCACCCCTCCACTTT. The encoded protein is CASSESGISNSPLHF.

V is TRBV12-3 or TRBV12-4 and J is TRBJ1-3; no clear D. V lost 7 bases and J lost 0, with 13 bases in between. The CDR3 contains 15 residues. The CDR3: CASKIGSFSGNTIYF. CDR3 coding DNA: TGTGCCAGCAAAATTGGCAGCTTCTCTGGAAACACCATATATTTT.

The J gene is TRBJ1-6, the V gene TRBV20-1; 8 nucleotides align to TRBD1. Per germline, CDR1 DFQATT and CDR2 SNEGSKA (reference sequence). The CDR3 has 15 amino acids. V shed 3 bases and J 6 bases; nucleotides not matched to a gene: 7. CDR3 sequence reads: CSARGVTGGNSPLHF. The CDR3 region has the DNA TGCAGTGCTAGGGGCGTAACAGGGGGTAATTCACCCCTCCACTTT.

This clonotype was recorded many times. This chain uses TRBV28 with TRBJ1-2; D unresolved. The CDR3 consists of 16 residues. Germline assignment: CDR1 MDHEN and CDR2 SYDVKM. The ends were cut back, 4 bases at V and 0 bases at J, with 15 bases in the middle. The CDR3 spells CASSWVGRTTNYGYTF. CDR3 DNA sequence: TGTGCCAGCAGTTGGGTTGGCCGGACCACTAACTATGGCTACACCTTC.

The chain links TRBV6-1 to TRBJ1-1; tentatively, D is TRBD1 (6 bases). The CDR3 consists of 16 residues. Germline CDR1 and CDR2: MNHNS and SASEGT. Trimming removed 6 bases at V and 8 bases at J, with 25 bases between. Written as DNA, the CDR3 is TGTGCCAGCAGAGGGGGGTCCTCGCCCCTAAAAGCGGAAGCTTTCTTT. This sequence encodes CASRGGSSPLKAEAFF.